These 7 T cell receptor beta chains originate from one sample sequenced in a study of blood T cells in healthy people across ages. Primed by a sample-barcoded 5' primer and a J-beta primer mix, a second PCR proceeded for about 7 to 12 cycles. TCRdb independently ran MiXCR on the 5' RACE reads; one entry per CDR3 protein. The sample carries 550,000 to 600,000 distinct CDR3 sequences, around 48% recorded once. Material: blood. The source of these receptors is a man older than 75 in good health.

This clonotype was seen a few times. The rearrangement uses TRBV29-1 and TRBJ2-5; D possibly corresponds to TRBD1 (5 bases). Trimming took 7 bases from V and 1 from J, leaving 10 bases between them. CDR1 and CDR2 from the germline V gene are SQVTM and ANQGSEA. The CDR3 has 12 residues. CDR3 nucleotide sequence: TGCAGCGCCAGACAGTTCCAAGAGACCCAGTACTTC. It yields the protein CSARQFQETQYF. Supplemented by reference TRBV29-1 and TRBJ2-5, the full variable domain reads SAVISQKPSRDICQRGTSLTIQCQVDSQVTMMFWYRQQPGQSLTLIATANQGSEATYESGFVIDKFPISRPNLTFSTLTVSNMSPEDSSIYLCSARQFQETQYFGPGTRLLVL.

This clonotype was picked up a small number of times. This clone may be a read error of a much larger clone one base away. V gene TRBV6-5 combines with J gene TRBJ2-1; TRBD1 matches 7 bases. The DNA end is a closer match to TRBJ2-7, so the J assignment may be wrong. The germline V gene has CDR1 MNHEY and CDR2 SVGAGI. The CDR3 contains 15 residues. CDR3 DNA: TGTGCCAGCAGTCGACAGGGCCCGGGCTACAATGAGCAGTACTTC. Translated, it gives CASSRQGPGYNEQYF.

This rearrangement joins TRBV29-1 to TRBJ2-1, with 14 bases identical to TRBD2. The junction had 3 bases not matched to a gene; V was cut back by 7 bases and J by 7 bases. The germline V gene has CDR1 SQVTM and CDR2 ANQGSEA. This CDR3 contains 13 residues. The CDR3 reads CSATSGGANEQFF. CDR3 DNA sequence: TGCAGCGCGACTAGCGGGGGGGCAAATGAGCAGTTCTTC.

The chain is built from TRBV10-3 and TRBJ1-2; 7 positions agree with TRBD1. Losses at the gene ends were 6 bases for V and 6 bases for J; bases not matched to a gene: 16. The CDR3 runs 16 residues. The germline gives CDR1 ENHRY, CDR2 SYGVKD. The CDR3 spells CAISEPNRGMGDGYTF. In DNA form, the CDR3 reads TGTGCCATCAGCGAACCCAACAGGGGAATGGGCGATGGCTACACCTTC.

The chain joins TRBV5-1 to TRBJ1-6; D may be TRBD1 (5 bases). The CDR3 totals 14 residues. Germline V lookup: CDR1 SGHRS, CDR2 YFSETQ. The ends were cut back, 3 bases at V and 6 bases at J, with 10 bases in the middle. CDR3 DNA sequence: TGCGCCAGCAGCTCGACAGAGCTTAATTCACCCCTCCACTTT. This translates into CASSSTELNSPLHF.

This clonotype was seen more than once but under ten times. The chain couples TRBV3-1 to TRBJ2-3; tentative D call: TRBD2 (7 bases). Germline V gives CDR1 LGHDT, CDR2 YNNKEL (reference sequence). V was pared by 1 base and J by 11 bases, with 16 bases between. The CDR3 contains 14 residues. The CDR3 nucleotides are TGTGCCAGCAGCCAAGGATCGGGGGGCGTGAAGCAGTATTTT. Translating it yields CASSQGSGGVKQYF.

The table lists this clonotype with a few counts. The gene calls are TRBV7-2 and TRBJ2-4; D is ambiguous. Germline loops: CDR1 SGHTA, CDR2 FQGNSA. This CDR3 comprises 13 residues. Trimming pared 2 bases from V and 6 bases from J, leaving 8 bases between. DNA for the CDR3: TGTGCCAGCAGCTTAAGTTGGGGAAACATTCAGTACTTC. As protein: CASSLSWGNIQYF. Full variable domain (missing parts from reference TRBV7-2 and TRBJ2-4): GAGVSQSPSNKVTEKGKDVELRCDPISGHTALYWYRQSLGQGLEFLIYFQGNSAPDKSGLPSDRFSAERTGGSVSTLTIQRTQQEDSAVYLCASSLSWGNIQYFGAGTRLSVL.